The 26 T cell receptor beta chains below were found in one sample sequenced in a study of cytomegalovirus exposure and HLA in healthy donors. PCR primers comprised 60 Vbeta and 13 Jbeta primers. Sequencing used immunoSEQ multiplex PCR; TCRdb keeps in-frame clones, though not all of them. The data hold about 200,000 clones, with about four fifths observed a single time. The sample taken for sequencing was PBMCs. The receptors shown here come from a male donor in good health and CMV-seropositive.

CDR3 in DNA: TGCGCCAGCCCCTCCCCGGGAATCGCGGCCTACGAGCAGTACTTC. Translated: CASPSPGIAAYEQYF. V and J are TRBV5-1 and TRBJ2-7; a possible D gene is TRBD2 (5 bases). The CDR3 is 15 amino acids. V lost 7 bases and J 2 bases, leaving 19 bases between the germline ends. The germline CDR1 and CDR2 sequences are SGHRS and YFSETQ.

The chain uses TRBV5-4 and TRBJ2-5; TRBD1 aligns across 7 bases. TRBJ2-7 explains the end of the DNA better; the J call may be wrong. Germline V CDR1 and CDR2: SGHNT, YYREEE (reference sequence). The CDR3 is made up of 14 amino acids. The CDR3 region has the DNA TGTGCCAGCAGCACCAACAGGGGACCCTACGAGCAGTACTTC. Translated: CASSTNRGPYEQYF.

The chain carries TRBV7-3 and TRBJ2-2; weak D call: TRBD1 (6 bases). Trimming left V 4 bases short and J 0 bases short, with 12 bases between. This CDR3 spans 16 amino acids. CDR1 SGHTA and CDR2 FQGTGA come from the germline V gene. The CDR3 loop is CASSSRQDPNTGELFF. CDR3 bases: TGTGCCAGCAGCTCAAGACAGGACCCGAACACCGGGGAGCTGTTTTTT.

This clone was observed a few times. The chain couples TRBV18 to TRBJ2-7; TRBD1 matches 8 bases. Per the germline V gene, CDR1 is KGHSH and CDR2 is LQKENI. J was trimmed by 2 bases and V by 0 bases; bases with no gene match: 3. CDR3 size: 15 residues. The CDR3 reads CASSPPDRATYEQYF. CDR3 nucleotide sequence: TGTGCCAGCTCACCACCGGACAGGGCGACCTACGAGCAGTACTTC.

The chain recombines TRBV2 with TRBJ2-3, with TRBD2 matching over 16 bases. V was clipped by 8 bases and J by 6 bases; unmatched bases: 5. Germline loops: CDR1 SNHLY, CDR2 FYNNEI. The CDR3 loop spans 15 amino acids. CDR3 coding DNA: TGTGCCAGCGGGGGACTAGCGGGGGGGATGGATACGCAGTATTTT. It codes for CASGGLAGGMDTQYF. Drawing the rest from reference TRBV2 and TRBJ2-3, the complete variable domain is EPEVTQTPSHQVTQMGQEVILRCVPISNHLYFYWYRQILGQKVEFLVSFYNNEISEKSEIFDDQFSVERPDGSNFTLKIRSTKLEDSAMYFCASGGLAGGMDTQYFGPGTRLTVL.

The chain employs TRBV6-5 and TRBJ2-1; 7 bases are shared with TRBD1. The CDR3 contains 15 residues. The J segment lost 1 base and the V segment lost 5 bases, leaving 5 bases of the junction unmatched. The V gene's germline CDR1 is MNHEY and CDR2 SVGAGI. CDR3 protein: CASSPDRASYNEQFF. The DNA for the CDR3 is TGTGCCAGCAGTCCAGACAGGGCTTCCTACAATGAGCAGTTCTTC.

The rearrangement links TRBV14 to TRBJ2-5; maybe TRBD1 (5 bases). The CDR3 length is 16 residues. CDR1 SGHDN and CDR2 FVKESK come from the germline V gene. Trimming removed 2 bases from V and 2 bases from J, with 15 bases in between. CDR3 protein: CASSQRKGRDQETQYF. DNA of the CDR3: TGTGCCAGCAGCCAAAGAAAAGGCAGGGATCAAGAGACCCAGTACTTC.

This clone showed up just once. The V and J genes are TRBV7-2 and TRBJ2-4, with 7 bases matching TRBD2. V trimming: 5 bases; J trimming: 4 bases; junction bases outside the gene matches: 11. The CDR3 consists of 16 residues. Germline V CDR1 and CDR2: SGHTA, FQGNSA. The CDR3 DNA sequence: TGTGCCAGCAGCGATTTGGGGCTAGCGGCTAAAAACATTCAGTACTTC. As protein: CASSDLGLAAKNIQYF.

The rearrangement uses TRBV6-5 and TRBJ2-7, with a possible D match to TRBD2 (5 bases). Per the germline V gene, CDR1 is MNHEY and CDR2 is SVGAGI. V was clipped by 4 bases and J by 2 bases, with 12 bases between them. The CDR3 has 14 residues. The CDR3 loop is CASSSTGSPYEQYF. The DNA for the CDR3 is TGTGCCAGCAGTTCGACTGGGAGTCCCTACGAGCAGTACTTC.

This chain uses TRBV10-3 with TRBJ2-1; TRBD2 matches at 8 bases. CDR3 length equals 15 residues. The V segment lost 6 bases and the J segment 4 bases; nucleotides outside the gene matches: 8. The germline V gene encodes CDR1 ENHRY and CDR2 SYGVKD. The CDR3: CAIRRGGLGYNEQFF. CDR3 bases: TGTGCCATCAGACGGGGGGGCCTGGGATACAATGAGCAGTTCTTC.

The chain combines TRBV30 with TRBJ2-1; D may be TRBD2 (6 bases). This CDR3 is built from 13 residues. Per germline, CDR1 GTSNPN and CDR2 SVGIG (reference sequence). V lost 4 bases and J 7 bases, leaving 14 bases between the germline ends. CDR3 sequence reads: CAWNRDSLNEQFF. CDR3 nucleotides: TGTGCCTGGAACCGGGACTCTCTAAATGAGCAGTTCTTC.

This clone was detected a few times. The J gene is TRBJ2-5, the V gene TRBV10-2; TRBD2 agrees at 9 bases. Trimming cost V 7 bases and J 2 bases; bases outside gene matches: 8. CDR1 is WSHSY and CDR2 is SAAADI in the germline V gene. This CDR3 comprises 15 residues. The CDR3 bases are TGCGCCAGCACCCGACTAGCGGTACTTCAAGAGACCCAGTACTTC. It encodes CASTRLAVLQETQYF.

The chain uses TRBV10-1 and TRBJ2-5, with a weak D call TRBD1 (7 bases). V was clipped by 6 bases and J by 1 base, with 36 bases between them. Germline V CDR1 and CDR2: WNHNN, SYGVQD (reference sequence). The CDR3 has 22 residues. The CDR3 DNA reads TGCGCCAGCAGATCCACAGGGGAGGAGGGGGGACTGACGCCTATTTGCCAAGAGACCCAGTACTTC. Its translation is CASRSTGEEGGLTPICQETQYF.

With regard to this clone: Other DNA sequences of this sample code for an identical CDR3. This chain joins TRBV4-3 and TRBJ2-5, with a tentative D call TRBD2 (6 bases). Deletions cut 5 bases from V and 2 bases from J, with 15 bases between. The germline V gene has CDR1 LGHNA and CDR2 YSLEER. This CDR3 has 15 residues. The CDR3 protein is CASSLGLQLQETQYF. CDR3 in DNA: TGCGCCAGCAGCTTAGGACTACAACTTCAAGAGACCCAGTACTTC.

The V and J genes are TRBV11-2 and TRBJ2-7; 8 bases fit TRBD2. Germline values: CDR1 SGHAT, CDR2 FQNNGV. The CDR3 loop spans 12 amino acids. V dropped 6 bases and J dropped 6; count of bases not matched to a gene: 4. The CDR3 DNA reads as TGTGCCAGCAGATCGGGGGGGGGCGAGCAGTACTTC. Residues: CASRSGGGEQYF.

V and J are TRBV10-3 and TRBJ1-1; TRBD1 matches 12 bases. Per germline, CDR1 ENHRY and CDR2 SYGVKD. The CDR3 runs 17 residues. J gave up 2 bases and V 0 bases, and 4 bases lay outside the gene matches. In nucleotides, the CDR3 is TGTGCCATCAGTGAGTCCGGGACAGGGGGCTTTAACACTGAAGCTTTCTTT. Protein: CAISESGTGGFNTEAFF.

The J gene is TRBJ2-5, the V gene TRBV7-2, with D unresolved. This CDR3 contains 12 residues. The V gene lost 5 bases and the J gene lost 3 bases, with 7 bases spanning the gap. CDR1 is SGHTA and CDR2 is FQGNSA in the germline V gene. CDR3 amino acids: CASSPLKETQYF. The CDR3 DNA follows: TGTGCCAGCAGCCCGTTAAAAGAGACCCAGTACTTC.

The V call is TRBV5-1, the J call TRBJ1-1; D unclear. The germline V gene encodes CDR1 SGHRS and CDR2 YFSETQ. The CDR3 has 15 amino acids. V lost 0 bases to trimming and J lost 4 bases, with 13 bases between them. The CDR3 spells CASSLVEGGVTEAFF. The CDR3 region has the DNA TGCGCCAGCAGCTTGGTTGAGGGTGGGGTCACTGAAGCTTTCTTT.

The chain has TRBV13 and TRBJ1-1, with TRBD1 as a possible D gene (6 bases). Trimming stripped 2 bases from V and 5 bases from J, with 18 bases between. Germline CDR1 PRHDT, CDR2 FYEKMQ (reference sequence). This CDR3 is built from 16 residues. CDR3 coding DNA: TGTGCCAGCAGCTTAAGGGGCGGGGGGCTTAAGACTGAAGCTTTCTTT. Its translation: CASSLRGGGLKTEAFF.

This clone appeared once. The rearrangement links TRBV2 to TRBJ2-2; D perhaps matches TRBD1 (5 bases). There are 14 residues in the CDR3. Deletions cut 8 bases from V and 2 bases from J, with 12 bases between. Per the germline V gene, CDR1 is SNHLY and CDR2 is FYNNEI. DNA for the CDR3: TGTGCCAGCTTCCTGACAGCCAACACCGGGGAGCTGTTTTTT. This sequence encodes CASFLTANTGELFF.

CDR3 amino acids: CASSTTGGEGQPQHF. The DNA of the CDR3 is TGTGCCAGCAGCACTACAGGGGGAGAGGGTCAGCCCCAGCATTTT. The rearrangement links TRBV7-9 to TRBJ1-5, with 8 nucleotides matching TRBD1. The length of the CDR3 is 15 residues. Trimming cost V 5 bases and J 6 bases; bases outside gene matches: 9. CDR1 and CDR2 (germline): SEHNR, FQNEAQ (reference sequence).

In regard to this clone: One junction end does not reproduce the germline sequence, and a read error may be involved. Other DNA sequences within the sample encode an identical CDR3. The chain combines TRBV7-6 with TRBJ2-2, with 9 bases identical to TRBD2. CDR1 and CDR2 (germline): SGHVS, FNYEAQ. The CDR3 contains 13 residues. The CDR3 protein is CAVSSGVAGELFF. CDR3 nucleotides: TGTGCCGTATCTAGCGGGGTAGCCGGGGAGCTGTTCTTT.

The chain uses TRBV5-1 and TRBJ2-1, with 11 bases that match TRBD2. Germline V gene data show CDR1 as SGHRS and CDR2 as YFSETQ. The CDR3 covers 15 residues. Trimming took 5 bases from V and 5 from J; bases not matched to a gene: 6. The CDR3 reads CASRRELAGDNEQFF. CDR3 sequence (DNA): TGCGCCAGCAGGCGGGAACTAGCGGGGGACAATGAGCAGTTCTTC.

This clone is a singleton in its sample. The chain carries TRBV5-1 and TRBJ2-4, with 8 bases matching TRBD1. The CDR3 runs to 16 residues. CDR1 is SGHRS and CDR2 is YFSETQ in the germline V gene. V gave up 0 bases and J gave up 8 bases; unmatched junction bases: 10. The CDR3 nucleotides read TGCGCCAGCAGCTTGGCCCGGGACAGGCTAGGGCACATTCAGTACTTC. Translated, it gives CASSLARDRLGHIQYF.

CDR3 protein: CASSVQGHVGELFF. The CDR3 coding sequence is TGTGCCAGCAGCGTACAGGGCCACGTCGGGGAGCTGTTTTTT. J is TRBJ2-2 and V is TRBV7-7; TRBD1 might be the D (6 bases). Germline V gene lookup returns CDR1 SSHAT and CDR2 FNYEAQ (reference sequence). The length of the CDR3 is 14 residues. Trimming cost V 5 bases and J 7 bases, with 14 bases left between them.

The chain carries TRBV30 and TRBJ1-4; D unclear. The length of the CDR3 is 13 residues. CDR1 and CDR2 from the germline V gene are GTSNPN and SVGIG (reference sequence). The V gene lost 0 bases and the J gene lost 10 bases, with 12 bases spanning the gap. The CDR3 DNA reads as TGTGCCTGGAGTGTACGGGCCGAGGGAAAACTGTTTTTT. Its protein is CAWSVRAEGKLFF.